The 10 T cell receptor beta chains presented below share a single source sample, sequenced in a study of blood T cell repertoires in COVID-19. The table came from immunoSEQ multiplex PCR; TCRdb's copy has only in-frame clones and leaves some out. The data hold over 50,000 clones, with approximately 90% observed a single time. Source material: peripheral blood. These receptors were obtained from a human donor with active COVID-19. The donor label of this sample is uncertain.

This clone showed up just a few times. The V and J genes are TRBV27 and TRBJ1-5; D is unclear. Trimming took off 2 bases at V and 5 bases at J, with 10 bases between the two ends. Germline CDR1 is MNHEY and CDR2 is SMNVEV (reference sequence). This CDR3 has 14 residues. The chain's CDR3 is CASSLIGRDQPQHF. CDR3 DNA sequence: TGTGCCAGCAGTTTAATAGGGAGGGATCAGCCCCAGCATTTT.

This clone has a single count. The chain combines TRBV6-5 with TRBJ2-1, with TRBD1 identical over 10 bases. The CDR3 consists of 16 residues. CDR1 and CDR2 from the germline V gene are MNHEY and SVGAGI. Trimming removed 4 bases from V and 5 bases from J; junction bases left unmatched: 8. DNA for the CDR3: TGTGCCAGCAGTTCGACCCCGGGACAGGGGAACAATGAGCAGTTCTTC. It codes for CASSSTPGQGNNEQFF.

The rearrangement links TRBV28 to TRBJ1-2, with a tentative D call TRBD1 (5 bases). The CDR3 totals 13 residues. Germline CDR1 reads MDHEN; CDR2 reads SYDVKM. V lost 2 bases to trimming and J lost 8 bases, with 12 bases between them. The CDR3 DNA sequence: TGTGCCAGCAGTTTAGGAGGGACCTGGGGCTACACCTTC. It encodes CASSLGGTWGYTF.

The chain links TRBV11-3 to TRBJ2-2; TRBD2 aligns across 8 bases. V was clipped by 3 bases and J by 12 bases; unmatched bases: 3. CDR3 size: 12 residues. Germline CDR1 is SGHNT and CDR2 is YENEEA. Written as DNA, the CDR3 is TGTGCCAGCAGCTTTAGCGGGACCCAGCTGTTTTTT. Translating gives CASSFSGTQLFF.

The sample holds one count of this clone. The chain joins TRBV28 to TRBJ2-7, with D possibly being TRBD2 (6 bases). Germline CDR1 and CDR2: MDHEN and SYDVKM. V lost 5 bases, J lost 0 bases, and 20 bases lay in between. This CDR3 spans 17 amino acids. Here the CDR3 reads CASSGVSKRATSYEQYF. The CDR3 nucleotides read TGTGCCAGCAGTGGGGTTTCTAAGCGGGCTACCTCCTACGAGCAGTACTTC.

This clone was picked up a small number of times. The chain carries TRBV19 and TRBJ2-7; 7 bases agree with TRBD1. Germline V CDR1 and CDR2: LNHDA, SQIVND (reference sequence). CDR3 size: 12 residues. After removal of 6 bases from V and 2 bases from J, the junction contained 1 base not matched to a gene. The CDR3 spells CASSGTAYEQYF. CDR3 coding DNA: TGTGCCAGTAGCGGGACAGCCTACGAGCAGTACTTC.

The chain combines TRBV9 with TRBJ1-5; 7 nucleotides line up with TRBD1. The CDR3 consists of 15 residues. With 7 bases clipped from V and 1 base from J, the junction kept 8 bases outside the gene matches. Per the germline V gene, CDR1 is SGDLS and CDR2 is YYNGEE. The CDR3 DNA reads TGTGCCAGCTCTCCGGGACAGAGGAGCAATCAGCCCCAGCATTTT. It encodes CASSPGQRSNQPQHF.

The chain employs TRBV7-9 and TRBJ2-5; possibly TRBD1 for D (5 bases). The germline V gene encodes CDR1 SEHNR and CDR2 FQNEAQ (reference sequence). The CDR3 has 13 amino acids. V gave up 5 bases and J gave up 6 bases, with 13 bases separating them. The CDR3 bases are TGTGCCAGCAGCCCAGACAGTGAGAAGACCCAGTACTTC. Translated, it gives CASSPDSEKTQYF.

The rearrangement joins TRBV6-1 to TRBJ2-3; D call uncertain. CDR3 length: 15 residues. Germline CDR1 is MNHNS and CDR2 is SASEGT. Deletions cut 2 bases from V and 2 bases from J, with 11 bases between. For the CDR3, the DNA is TGTGCCAGCAGTGAATTGGGCAGGTTCACAGATACGCAGTATTTT. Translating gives CASSELGRFTDTQYF.

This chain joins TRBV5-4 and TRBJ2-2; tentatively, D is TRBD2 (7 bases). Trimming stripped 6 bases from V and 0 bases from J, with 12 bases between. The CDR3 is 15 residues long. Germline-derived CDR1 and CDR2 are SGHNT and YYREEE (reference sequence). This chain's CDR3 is CASKGGASNTGELFF. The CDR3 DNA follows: TGTGCCAGCAAGGGGGGGGCCTCGAACACCGGGGAGCTGTTTTTT.